Following are 10 T cell receptor beta chains from one sample sequenced in a study of blood T cell repertoires in COVID-19 (dated by TCRdb to 2018 to 2021). The library came from the immunoSEQ multiplex PCR assay. In TCRdb, the immuneACCESS table is reduced to in-frame sequences with V and J assigned. These tables do not hold every clone; where another copy was compared, an unresolved V gene accounts for under half, and the others remain unexplained. The sample records around 270,000 clones, around nine tenths of which are singletons. Approximately 0.84% of the sample is taken by the ten largest. The sequenced material came from peripheral blood. The origin of the receptors is a man under 40 with acute or convalescent COVID-19.

This clone was found a few times. The V call is TRBV7-9, the J call TRBJ2-7, with 16 bases identical to TRBD2. Trimming took 5 bases from V and 5 from J; bases not matched to a gene: 15. The CDR3 runs to 19 residues. From germline, CDR1 is SEHNR and CDR2 FQNEAQ (reference sequence). The CDR3 sequence is CASSVGLAGGPRPFHEQYF. CDR3 DNA sequence: TGTGCCAGCAGCGTGGGACTAGCGGGAGGGCCTCGTCCTTTCCACGAGCAGTACTTC.

The rearrangement joins TRBV13 to TRBJ2-5; a possible D gene is TRBD2 (6 bases). CDR1 and CDR2 (germline): PRHDT, FYEKMQ (reference sequence). Trimming left V 9 bases short and J 7 bases short, with 18 bases between. CDR3 size: 13 residues. CDR3 amino acids: CASTPGGVGTQYF. CDR3 DNA sequence: TGTGCCAGTACCCCCGGGGGTGTTGGGACCCAGTACTTC.

This rearrangement joins TRBV12-3 or TRBV12-4 to TRBJ1-2; 7 bases agree with TRBD1. The CDR3 runs to 13 residues. The trim removed 5 bases at V and 3 bases at J, leaving 3 bases unmatched. CDR3 bases: TGTGCCAGCAGTAGACAGGGTTACTATGGCTACACCTTC. Residues: CASSRQGYYGYTF.

The chain combines TRBV27 with TRBJ2-7; 8 bases fit TRBD2. V lost 6 bases to trimming and J lost 3 bases; unmatched junction nucleotides: 13. The CDR3 sequence is 16 residues long. CDR1 is MNHEY, CDR2 SMNVEV, per germline (reference sequence). For the CDR3, the DNA is TGTGCCAGCAGATCCACGAGCGGGGGAATCAGCTACGAGCAGTACTTC. Translation: CASRSTSGGISYEQYF.

V is TRBV5-1 and J is TRBJ2-3; D uncertain. The V end was cut by 0 bases, the J end by 6 bases, with 8 bases between. This CDR3 is 13 amino acids long. Germline values: CDR1 SGHRS, CDR2 YFSETQ. CDR3 sequence: CASSLGLQDTQYF. CDR3 in DNA: TGCGCCAGCAGCTTGGGGCTACAGGATACGCAGTATTTT.

This sequence joins TRBV2 and TRBJ1-3; 8 nucleotides line up with TRBD1. The V gene end was trimmed by 9 bases and the J gene end by 3 bases; junction bases not matched to a gene: 13. CDR3 size: 16 residues. Germline V CDR1 and CDR2: SNHLY, FYNNEI. The chain's CDR3 is CARDYPRQGFGNTIYF. The CDR3 nucleotides are TGTGCCAGGGATTATCCTCGACAGGGGTTTGGAAACACCATATATTTT.

The CDR3 bases are TGTGCCAGTAGTACGTGGACTAGCGGGCTCTACGAGCAGTACTTC. Translation: CASSTWTSGLYEQYF. The genes are TRBV19 and TRBJ2-7, with 11 nucleotides matching TRBD2. Germline loops: CDR1 LNHDA, CDR2 SQIVND (reference sequence). CDR3 length: 15 residues. The trim removed 4 bases at V and 3 bases at J, leaving 5 bases unmatched.

This clone has only one observation. This rearrangement joins TRBV5-6 to TRBJ1-5; no clear D gene. The length of the CDR3 is 14 residues. Germline V lookup: CDR1 SGHDT, CDR2 YYEEEE. V shed 6 bases and J shed 4 bases, with 14 bases lying between them. This chain's CDR3 is CASTRGRGNQPQHF. The CDR3 coding sequence is TGTGCCAGCACCAGAGGACGGGGAAATCAGCCCCAGCATTTT.

The genes are TRBV6-5 and TRBJ2-7; 7 bases map to TRBD1. CDR3 size: 13 residues. Germline lookup yields CDR1 MNHEY and CDR2 SVGAGI. The ends lost 4 bases at V and 6 bases at J; junction bases unmatched: 6. The CDR3: CASSSYRGGEQYF. The CDR3 DNA sequence: TGTGCCAGCAGTTCCTACAGGGGTGGCGAGCAGTACTTC.

CDR3 region: CASSPTSGGNEQFF. CDR3 bases: TGTGCCAGCAGCCCCACCTCAGGGGGCAATGAGCAGTTCTTC. The chain uses TRBV11-3 and TRBJ2-1; 7 bases match TRBD1. In germline, CDR1 is SGHNT, CDR2 YENEEA. The CDR3 is 14 residues long. V shed 5 bases and J 6 bases; nucleotides not matched to a gene: 7.